This entry lists 25 T cell receptor beta chains sequenced from one sample in a study of cytomegalovirus exposure and HLA in healthy donors. The PCR contained 60 Vbeta and 13 Jbeta primers. Profiled with immunoSEQ multiplex PCR; TCRdb holds only in-frame clones, not every one. The table includes some 150,000 clones, approximately 65% detected once. Input material: PBMCs. Source of these receptors: a man aged 40-55 years in good health and CMV-seronegative.

The chain joins TRBV5-1 to TRBJ2-5; 8 bases match TRBD2. Germline CDR1 is SGHRS and CDR2 is YFSETQ. With V trimmed by 4 bases and J by 4 bases, 9 bases remained unmatched. This CDR3 region has 15 residues. CDR3 nucleotides: TGCGCCAGCAGCCCGCCGGGACTAGGGACAGAGACCCAGTACTTC. Its translation: CASSPPGLGTETQYF.

This chain links TRBV28 with TRBJ1-6; D unresolved. The CDR3 length is 16 residues. The germline V and J ends were trimmed by 5 bases and 0 bases, with 11 bases remaining between them. The germline gives CDR1 MDHEN, CDR2 SYDVKM. The CDR3 sequence is CASSPRRSSYNSPLHF. CDR3 DNA sequence: TGTGCCAGCAGTCCCCGGAGGAGCTCCTATAATTCACCCCTCCACTTT.

This clone was observed a few times. As DNA, the CDR3 is TGTGCCAGCTCCCAGGGACAGGGTAATGAAAAACTGTTTTTT. Translation gives CASSQGQGNEKLFF. V usage is TRBV7-9 and J usage is TRBJ1-4; 9 positions agree with TRBD1. Germline V gene sequence: CDR1 SEHNR, CDR2 FQNEAQ (reference sequence). The CDR3 has 14 amino acids. V trimming: 8 bases; J trimming: 4 bases; junction bases outside the gene matches: 5.

The J gene is TRBJ1-1, the V gene TRBV19; no firm D call. With 6 bases removed from V and 4 bases from J, the gap between germline ends came to 18 bases. Germline V gene sequence: CDR1 LNHDA, CDR2 SQIVND (reference sequence). This CDR3 has 15 amino acids. The CDR3 sequence is CASRGGRRRSTEAFF. The CDR3 DNA reads as TGTGCCAGTAGGGGCGGGAGGCGTCGGTCCACTGAAGCTTTCTTT.

The chain has TRBV11-3 and TRBJ1-5, with 7 nucleotides matching TRBD1. CDR3 length: 15 amino acids. Germline CDR1 SGHNT, CDR2 YENEEA. V lost 4 bases to trimming and J lost 3 bases; unmatched junction nucleotides: 6. CDR3 protein: CASSSPDRYNQPQHF. The CDR3 DNA reads as TGTGCCAGCAGCTCCCCGGACAGGTACAATCAGCCCCAGCATTTT.

The rearrangement joins TRBV7-2 to TRBJ2-3, with D hard to call. In germline, CDR1 is SGHTA, CDR2 FQGNSA. V was shortened by 5 bases and J by 2 bases, with 8 bases between the two germline ends. The CDR3 covers 13 residues. Here the CDR3 DNA reads TGTGCCAGCAGCGTAGAGCCCACAGATACGCAGTATTTT. Translated: CASSVEPTDTQYF.

In the case of this clone: The sample holds other DNA sequences that translate to the same CDR3. The V and J genes are TRBV9 and TRBJ1-1, with 7 nucleotides matching TRBD1. Germline V gene sequence: CDR1 SGDLS, CDR2 YYNGEE. The J segment lost 4 bases and the V segment lost 0 bases, leaving 0 bases of the junction unmatched. The CDR3 spans 13 residues. The CDR3 protein is CASSVGTGTEAFF. DNA for the CDR3: TGTGCCAGCAGCGTAGGGACAGGCACTGAAGCTTTCTTT.

The rearrangement uses TRBV5-1 and TRBJ2-7; unclear D gene. Germline V lookup: CDR1 SGHRS, CDR2 YFSETQ. The V gene lost 4 bases and the J gene lost 2 bases, with 10 bases spanning the gap. This CDR3 region has 13 residues. CDR3 coding DNA: TGCGCCAGCAGCCCCGGGTCCACCTACGAGCAGTACTTC. Translation gives CASSPGSTYEQYF.

The chain links TRBV7-9 to TRBJ2-5; TRBD2 matches 7 bases. The J call may be mistaken, given a closer DNA end match to TRBJ2-7. Germline V CDR1 and CDR2: SEHNR, FQNEAQ (reference sequence). The CDR3 is made up of 16 amino acids. The DNA for the CDR3 is TGTGCCAGCAGCCAGCAGGGCGCGGGAGAAGCCCACGAGCAGTACTTC. Its translation is CASSQQGAGEAHEQYF.

This sequence joins TRBV27 and TRBJ2-5; a weak D match, TRBD2 (6 bases). The V end lost 2 bases, the J end lost 8 bases, and 18 bases lay between the germline ends. Germline V lookup: CDR1 MNHEY, CDR2 SMNVEV (reference sequence). The CDR3 consists of 15 residues. The CDR3 loop is CASSLPRGFGGTQYF. The CDR3 region has the DNA TGTGCCAGCAGTTTACCAAGAGGGTTCGGGGGAACCCAGTACTTC.

This clone has at least ten counts. The chain employs TRBV5-5 and TRBJ2-5, with 7 bases fitting TRBD1. This CDR3 region has 14 residues. Trimming took 4 bases from V and 2 from J; bases not matched to a gene: 5. Germline lookup yields CDR1 SGHKS and CDR2 YYEKEE (reference sequence). The CDR3 protein is CASSRTGDQETQYF. The CDR3, as DNA: TGTGCCAGCAGCCGGACAGGTGATCAAGAGACCCAGTACTTC. The whole variable domain, remainder taken from reference TRBV5-5 and TRBJ2-5, is DAGVTQSPTHLIKTRGQQVTLRCSPISGHKSVSWYQQVLGQGPQFIFQYYEKEERGRGNFPDRFSARQFPNYSSELNVNALLLGDSALYLCASSRTGDQETQYFGPGTRLLVL.

V is TRBV6-1 and J is TRBJ1-4, with TRBD1 as a possible D gene (6 bases). The CDR3 contains 19 residues. The germline V gene encodes CDR1 MNHNS and CDR2 SASEGT. Deletions cut 0 bases from V and 7 bases from J, with 24 bases between. In DNA, the CDR3 is TGTGCCAGCAGTGAAGCTTCGTTCGGGGGGCAGAGGGTATGTGAAAAACTGTTTTTT. Encoded protein: CASSEASFGGQRVCEKLFF.

The J gene is TRBJ1-6, the V gene TRBV6-4; D uncertain. Germline lookup yields CDR1 MRHNA and CDR2 SNTAGT. There are 16 residues in the CDR3. Trimming removed 6 bases at V and 7 bases at J, with 19 bases between. The chain's CDR3 is CASRDPAEGLNSPLHF. The CDR3 DNA is TGTGCCAGCAGGGACCCCGCAGAAGGACTAAATTCACCCCTCCACTTT.

This clone has a handful of counts. V usage is TRBV18 and J usage is TRBJ1-6; a weak D match, TRBD1 (5 bases). Germline CDR1 and CDR2: KGHSH and LQKENI. This CDR3 is 15 amino acids long. The ends were cut back, 5 bases at V and 8 bases at J, with 16 bases in the middle. CDR3 DNA: TGTGCCAGCTCATCCCTGGAGGGACCCTATTCACCCCTCCACTTT. Translated: CASSSLEGPYSPLHF.

Remarks on this clone: One junction end disagrees with the germline gene, perhaps due to a read error. The same CDR3 can be traced to other DNA sequences in this sample. The rearrangement joins TRBV5-4 to TRBJ2-6, with 7 nucleotides matching TRBD2. In germline, CDR1 is SGHNT, CDR2 YYREEE (reference sequence). CDR3 length: 17 residues. In DNA form, the CDR3 reads TGTGCTAGCATCCCCGACGGGGGGAGCTCTGGGGCCAACGTCCTGACTTTC. This gives the protein CASIPDGGSSGANVLTF.

J is TRBJ2-3 and V is TRBV25-1; possibly TRBD1 for D (6 bases). Germline V CDR1 and CDR2: MGHDK, SYGVNS. The CDR3 loop spans 14 amino acids. Trimming took off 4 bases at V and 6 bases at J, with 14 bases between the two ends. Here the CDR3 DNA reads TGTGCCAGCAGTGGGGGTTACAGGGCGGATACGCAGTATTTT. Its protein is CASSGGYRADTQYF.

CDR3 in amino acids: CASSLRQGDTGELFF. The DNA for the CDR3 is TGTGCCAGCAGCTTGAGACAGGGTGACACCGGGGAGCTGTTTTTT. The chain links TRBV7-9 to TRBJ2-2; 7 bases align to TRBD1. Trimming cost V 3 bases and J 3 bases; bases outside gene matches: 4. CDR1 is SEHNR and CDR2 is FQNEAQ in the germline V gene (reference sequence). This CDR3 comprises 15 residues.

Only a few counts were recorded for this clone. This chain joins TRBV18 and TRBJ2-5; 7 bases fit TRBD1. The DNA matches TRBJ2-7 better at its end, which makes the J call doubtful. Germline values: CDR1 KGHSH, CDR2 LQKENI. The CDR3 is 15 amino acids. As DNA, the CDR3 is TGTGCCAGCTCAATAACCGAGGGGGCGTCCTACGAGCAGTACTTC. It translates to CASSITEGASYEQYF.

This clone has only a few counts. The CDR3 is CASSDSAGTDTQYF. CDR3 in DNA: TGTGCCAGCAGTGACTCAGCGGGCACAGATACGCAGTATTTT. The genes are TRBV6-4 and TRBJ2-3; a weak D match, TRBD2 (5 bases). The CDR3 is 14 amino acids. The V end was cut by 0 bases, the J end by 1 base, with 5 bases between. Looked up from germline, CDR1 is MRHNA and CDR2 is SNTAGT.

As concerns this clone: At one end, the junction sequence differs from germline, possibly due to a read error. CDR3 residues: CSSSLDVWAGQSDTQYF. The CDR3 DNA sequence: TGTTCCAGCAGCTTAGATGTGTGGGCGGGCCAGTCAGATACGCAGTATTTT. J is TRBJ2-3 and V is TRBV7-9; a weak D match, TRBD2 (5 bases). Germline V gives CDR1 SEHNR, CDR2 FQNEAQ (reference sequence). The CDR3 length is 17 residues.

The V call is TRBV5-1, the J call TRBJ1-3, with 10 bases fitting TRBD1. Germline CDR1 reads SGHRS; CDR2 reads YFSETQ. Germline trimming cut 2 bases from V and 8 bases from J; bases unmatched to any gene: 10. The CDR3 runs 16 residues. The chain's CDR3 is CASSLLGQGEVDTIYF. The CDR3 coding sequence is TGCGCCAGCAGCTTACTTGGACAGGGGGAGGTCGACACCATATATTTT.

The V call is TRBV7-3, the J call TRBJ2-6; TRBD1 matches 7 bases. V lost 6 bases, J lost 3 bases, and 8 bases stayed unmatched. CDR3 length: 16 residues. Germline lookup yields CDR1 SGHTA and CDR2 FQGTGA. CDR3 in DNA: TGTGCCAGCAGTCGAAACAGGGGATTTGGGGCCAACGTCCTGACTTTC. This translates into CASSRNRGFGANVLTF.

The rearrangement joins TRBV6-5 to TRBJ1-3, with 7 positions matching TRBD1. This CDR3 is 14 amino acids long. V was pared by 8 bases and J by 0 bases, with 4 bases of the junction left unmatched. Germline V gives CDR1 MNHEY, CDR2 SVGAGI. The chain's CDR3 is CASSGTASGNTIYF. As DNA, the CDR3 is TGTGCCAGCTCAGGGACAGCCTCTGGAAACACCATATATTTT.

This clone was counted only a few times. Other DNA sequences in this sample translate to the same CDR3. The CDR3 nucleotides are TGTGCCAGCAGCTTAGCTGGAGCAGATACGCAGTATTTT. Protein sequence: CASSLAGADTQYF. The chain is built from TRBV11-1 and TRBJ2-3; D call uncertain. Trimming removed 0 bases from V and 4 bases from J, with 5 bases in between. The CDR3 spans 13 residues. Germline V gives CDR1 SGHAT, CDR2 FQDESV (reference sequence). The complete variable domain, with remaining parts taken from reference TRBV11-1 and TRBJ2-3, reads EAEVAQSPRYKITEKSQAVAFWCDPISGHATLYWYRQILGQGPELLVQFQDESVVDDSQLPKDRFSAERLKGVDSTLKIQPAELGDSAMYLCASSLAGADTQYFGPGTRLTVL.

The rearrangement joins TRBV30 to TRBJ2-2; 11 positions match TRBD2. Germline V gene data show CDR1 as GTSNPN and CDR2 as SVGIG (reference sequence). The CDR3 covers 15 residues. Trimming cost V 2 bases and J 5 bases; bases outside gene matches: 4. CDR3 residues: CAWSHSGRETGELFF. The CDR3 DNA follows: TGTGCCTGGAGTCATAGCGGGAGGGAGACCGGGGAGCTGTTTTTT.